This T cell receptor (beta chain) was recovered during a study of shared clonotypes between healthy human individuals. General study findings and limits: Sequencing of the sorted subsets was shown by rarefaction to be incomplete despite large depth. Among donors, sharing of clonotypes was expected to be affected by sequencing depth.

This clone came up once. Its specificity is not known. Assay used: immunoSEQ multiplex PCR; TCRdb lists only in-frame clones, some missing. The data show over 400,000 clones, with about 96% seen just once and about 0.059% held by the top ten. This clonotype was sampled from a woman in her twenties or thirties in good health. Sequencing was carried out using naive CD4+ T cells sorted from blood. Subset meaning: CD45RA+ positively selected.

CDR3 nucleotide sequence: TGTGCCAGCTCATCCCGGGAGGGACAGGGCACGCAGGAGCAGTACTTC. Protein: CASSSREGQGTQEQYF. The chain carries TRBV18 and TRBJ2-7, with a possible D match to TRBD1 (9 bases). From germline, CDR1 is KGHSH and CDR2 LQKENI. The V end was cut by 5 bases, the J end by 7 bases, with 24 bases between. This CDR3 region has 16 residues.